The present entry profiles one T cell receptor beta chain with its context. Which antigen it targets is not known. Qualities for individual bases were not recorded, and no much larger clone is one base off. The sample is drawn from a study of blood T cell repertoires in COVID-19 (dated by TCRdb to 2019 to 2021). Concerning the study at large: Samples covering the acute and convalescent phases of COVID-19 were provided by collaborators in the United States, Italy and Spain. A freely available public database, intended as a resource for researchers studying the immune response to SARS-CoV-2, is where the repertoires were released. Samples came from the ongoing ImmuneRACE study (first 160 participants) plus 1,254 subjects from 6 global collaborators. The material from the prospective study consisted of cDNA or gDNA derived from T cells, B-cell-depleted T cells, or PBMCs. Deeply sampled blood TCRbeta repertoires from subjects exposed to, actively infected with, or recovered from COVID-19 were included in the dataset. The sample metadata nearly always contained a de-identified subject ID, COVID-19 status, age in years and sex. Where available, HLA class I and class II types were obtained from metadata supplied by the sample provider rather than from assay-based typing.

General conclusions and limits of the study: How much clinical and demographic metadata was included differed by source and by participant, and the metadata was provided uncurated.

The collaborating institutions used their own protocols to collect whole blood in K2EDTA tubes. For TCRbeta analysis, collaborators shipped samples as frozen whole blood, isolated PBMCs, or DNA extracted from either of those sample types. TCRbeta CDR3 regions were amplified from genomic DNA by means of the immunoSEQ Assay, a bias-controlled multiplex PCR. For the original study's pipeline: The number of nucleated cells in each sample was estimated by amplification of reference gene primers within the assay. To quantify the absolute abundance of each unique TCRbeta CDR3 rearrangement, sequence reads were collapsed and filtered. Productive Simpson clonality was computed per sample as the square root of Simpson's diversity index over productive rearrangements. TCRdb limited this immuneACCESS table to in-frame rearrangements with V and J called. A share of clones is missing; checked studies link under half to unresolved V genes, and the rest is unexplained. The DNA gave D and trimming, while V, J and clone size come from that table. For this sample there are under 95,000 clones; 65% to 90% appear just once. The ten largest clonotypes hold around 20% of the sample.

V and J are truncated by 2 bases and 3 bases respectively, leaving an intervening sequence of 4 bases. Spanning cysteine to phenylalanine, the CDR3 consists of 12 amino acids. The kept DNA is CDR3 alone, 36 bases in frame from the first base. According to the germline V gene, CDR1 reads MNHEY and CDR2 reads SVGEGT. The chain couples TRBV6-2 or TRBV6-3 to TRBJ1-1; the D gene cannot be resolved reliably. The sample taken for sequencing was peripheral blood. The source is a woman at least 80 years old with acute or convalescent COVID-19. DNA sequence: TGTGCCAGCAGTTACCTGTACACTGAAGCTTTCTTT. This gives the protein CASSYLYTEAFF.